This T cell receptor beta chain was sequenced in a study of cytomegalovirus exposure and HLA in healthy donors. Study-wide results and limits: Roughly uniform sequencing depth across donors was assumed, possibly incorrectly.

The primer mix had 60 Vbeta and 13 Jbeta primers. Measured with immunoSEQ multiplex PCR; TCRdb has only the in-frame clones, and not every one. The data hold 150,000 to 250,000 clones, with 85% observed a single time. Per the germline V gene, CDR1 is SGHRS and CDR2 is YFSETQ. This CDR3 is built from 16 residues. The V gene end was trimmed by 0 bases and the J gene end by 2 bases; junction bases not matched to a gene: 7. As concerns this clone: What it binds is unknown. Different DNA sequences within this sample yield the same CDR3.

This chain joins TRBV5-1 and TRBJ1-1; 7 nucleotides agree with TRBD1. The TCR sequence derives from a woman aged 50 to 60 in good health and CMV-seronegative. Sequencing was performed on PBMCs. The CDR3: CASSLEPPGGNTEAFF. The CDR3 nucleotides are TGCGCCAGCAGCTTGGAACCGCCAGGGGGTAACACTGAAGCTTTCTTT. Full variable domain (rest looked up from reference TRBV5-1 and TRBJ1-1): KAGVTQTPRYLIKTRGQQVTLSCSPISGHRSVSWYQQTPGQGLQFLFEYFSETQRNKGNFPGRFSGRQFSNSRSEMNVSTLELGDSALYLCASSLEPPGGNTEAFFGQGTRLTVV.